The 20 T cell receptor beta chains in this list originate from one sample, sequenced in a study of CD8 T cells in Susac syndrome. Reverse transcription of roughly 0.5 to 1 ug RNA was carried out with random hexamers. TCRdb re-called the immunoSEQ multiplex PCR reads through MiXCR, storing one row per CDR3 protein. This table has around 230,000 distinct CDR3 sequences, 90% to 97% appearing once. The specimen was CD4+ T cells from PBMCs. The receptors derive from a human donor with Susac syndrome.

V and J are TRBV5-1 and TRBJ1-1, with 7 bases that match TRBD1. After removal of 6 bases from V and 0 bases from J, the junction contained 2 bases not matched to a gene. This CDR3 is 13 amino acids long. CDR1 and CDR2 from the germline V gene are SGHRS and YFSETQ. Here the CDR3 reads CASMGQMNTEAFF. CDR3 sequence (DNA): TGCGCCAGCATGGGACAGATGAACACTGAAGCTTTCTTT.

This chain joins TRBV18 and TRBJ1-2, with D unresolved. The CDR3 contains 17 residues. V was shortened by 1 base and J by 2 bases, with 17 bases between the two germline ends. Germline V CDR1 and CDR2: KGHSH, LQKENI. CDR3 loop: CASSPLFSPEVNYGYTF. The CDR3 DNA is TGTGCCAGCTCACCACTTTTTTCTCCGGAGGTCAACTATGGCTACACCTTC. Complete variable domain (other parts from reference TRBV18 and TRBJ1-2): NAGVMQNPRHLVRRRGQEARLRCSPMKGHSHVYWYRQLPEEGLKFMVYLQKENIIDESGMPKERFSAEFPKEGPSILRIQQVVRGDSAAYFCASSPLFSPEVNYGYTFGSGTRLTVV.

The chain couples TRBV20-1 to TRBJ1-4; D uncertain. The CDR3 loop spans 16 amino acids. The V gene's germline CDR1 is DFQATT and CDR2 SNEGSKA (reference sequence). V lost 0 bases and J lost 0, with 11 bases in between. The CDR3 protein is CSARDPEGSTNEKLFF. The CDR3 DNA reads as TGCAGTGCTAGAGATCCGGAGGGCTCAACTAATGAAAAACTGTTTTTT.

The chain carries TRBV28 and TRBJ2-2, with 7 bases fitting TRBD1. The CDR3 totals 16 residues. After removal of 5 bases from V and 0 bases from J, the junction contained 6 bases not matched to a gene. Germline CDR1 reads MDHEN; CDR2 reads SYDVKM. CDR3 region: CASSPTGAPNTGELFF. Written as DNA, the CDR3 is TGTGCCAGCAGTCCTACAGGGGCGCCGAACACCGGGGAGCTGTTTTTT.

The CDR3 spells CASGGSSGRTNEQFF. DNA of the CDR3: TGTGCCAGCGGAGGGTCTAGCGGGAGAACCAATGAGCAGTTCTTC. V usage is TRBV2 and J usage is TRBJ2-1, with TRBD2 matching 10 bases. From germline, CDR1 is SNHLY and CDR2 FYNNEI. CDR3 length: 15 amino acids. V trimming: 8 bases; J trimming: 6 bases; junction bases outside the gene matches: 10.

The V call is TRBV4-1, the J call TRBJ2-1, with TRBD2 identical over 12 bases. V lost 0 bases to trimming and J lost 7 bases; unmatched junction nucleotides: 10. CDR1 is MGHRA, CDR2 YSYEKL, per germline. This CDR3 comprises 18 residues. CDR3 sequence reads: CASSQEGLAGGDKNEQFF. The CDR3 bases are TGCGCCAGCAGCCAAGAAGGGCTAGCGGGAGGGGACAAGAATGAGCAGTTCTTC.

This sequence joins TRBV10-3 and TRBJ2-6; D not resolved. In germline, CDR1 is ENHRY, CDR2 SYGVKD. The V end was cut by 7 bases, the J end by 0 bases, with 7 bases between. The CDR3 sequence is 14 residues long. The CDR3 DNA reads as TGTGCCATCATTGCGGACTCTGGGGCCAACGTCCTGACTTTC. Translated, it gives CAIIADSGANVLTF.

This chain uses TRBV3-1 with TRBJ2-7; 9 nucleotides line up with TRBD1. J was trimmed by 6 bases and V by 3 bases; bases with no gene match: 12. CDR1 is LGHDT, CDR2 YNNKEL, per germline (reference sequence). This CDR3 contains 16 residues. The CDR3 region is CASSHAPGQGRREQYF. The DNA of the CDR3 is TGTGCCAGCAGCCACGCACCGGGACAGGGTAGACGCGAGCAGTACTTC.

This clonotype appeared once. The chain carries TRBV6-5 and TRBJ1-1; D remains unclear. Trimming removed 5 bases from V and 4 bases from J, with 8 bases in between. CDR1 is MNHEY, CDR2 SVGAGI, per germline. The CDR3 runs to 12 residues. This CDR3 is CASSRIGTEAFF. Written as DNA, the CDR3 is TGTGCCAGCAGTCGAATTGGCACTGAAGCTTTCTTT.

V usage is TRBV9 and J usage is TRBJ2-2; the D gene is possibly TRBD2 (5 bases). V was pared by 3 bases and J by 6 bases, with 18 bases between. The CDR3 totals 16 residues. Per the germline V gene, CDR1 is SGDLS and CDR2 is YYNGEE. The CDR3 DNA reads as TGTGCCAGCAGCGCAATTAGCGACCCTACCCCCGGGGAGCTGTTTTTT. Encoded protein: CASSAISDPTPGELFF.

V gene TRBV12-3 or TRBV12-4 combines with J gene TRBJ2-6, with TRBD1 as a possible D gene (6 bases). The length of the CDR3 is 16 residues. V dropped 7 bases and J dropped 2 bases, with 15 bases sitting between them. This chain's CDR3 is CASTPETGPGANVLTF. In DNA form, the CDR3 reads TGTGCCAGCACCCCCGAAACAGGGCCTGGGGCCAACGTCCTGACTTTC.

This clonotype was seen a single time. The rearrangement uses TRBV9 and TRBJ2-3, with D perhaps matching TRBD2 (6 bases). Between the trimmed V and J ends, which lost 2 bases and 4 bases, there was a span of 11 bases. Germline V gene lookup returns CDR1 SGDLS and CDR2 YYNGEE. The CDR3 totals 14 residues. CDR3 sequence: CASSVRTTPDTQYF. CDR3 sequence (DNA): TGTGCCAGCAGCGTGAGGACTACCCCAGATACGCAGTATTTT. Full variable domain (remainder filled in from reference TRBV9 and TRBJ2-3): DSGVTQTPKHLITATGQRVTLRCSPRSGDLSVYWYQQSLDQGLQFLIQYYNGEERAKGNILERFSAQQFPDLHSELNLSSLELGDSALYFCASSVRTTPDTQYFGPGTRLTVL.

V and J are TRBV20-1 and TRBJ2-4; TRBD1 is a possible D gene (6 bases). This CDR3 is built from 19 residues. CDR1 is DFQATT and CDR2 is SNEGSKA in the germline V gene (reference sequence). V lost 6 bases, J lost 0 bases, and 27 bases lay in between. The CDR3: CSAGSGQKGGILAKNIQYF. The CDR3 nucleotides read TGCAGTGCCGGAAGTGGACAGAAGGGCGGTATCCTAGCCAAAAACATTCAGTACTTC.

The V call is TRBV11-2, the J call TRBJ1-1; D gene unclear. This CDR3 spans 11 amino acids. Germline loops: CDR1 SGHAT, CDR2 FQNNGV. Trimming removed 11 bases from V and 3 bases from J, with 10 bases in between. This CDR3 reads CAGSLDTEAFF. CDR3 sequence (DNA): TGTGCCGGTAGTCTGGACACTGAAGCTTTCTTT. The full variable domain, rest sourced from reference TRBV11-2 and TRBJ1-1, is EAGVAQSPRYKIIEKRQSVAFWCNPISGHATLYWYQQILGQGPKLLIQFQNNGVVDDSQLPKDRFSAERLKGVDSTLKIQPAKLEDSAVYLCAGSLDTEAFFGQGTRLTVV.

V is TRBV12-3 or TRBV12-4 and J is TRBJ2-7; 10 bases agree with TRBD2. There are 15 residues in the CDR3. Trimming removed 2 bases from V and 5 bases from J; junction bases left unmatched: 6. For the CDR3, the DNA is TGTGCCAGCAGTTTACAGCTAGCGGGAGTCCACGAGCAGTACTTC. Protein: CASSLQLAGVHEQYF.

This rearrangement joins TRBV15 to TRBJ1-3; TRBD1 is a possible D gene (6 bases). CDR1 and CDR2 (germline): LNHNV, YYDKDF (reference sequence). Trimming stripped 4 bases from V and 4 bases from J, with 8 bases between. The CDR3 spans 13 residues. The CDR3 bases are TGTGCCACCAGCACCGACAGGGGAAACACCATATATTTT. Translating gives CATSTDRGNTIYF.

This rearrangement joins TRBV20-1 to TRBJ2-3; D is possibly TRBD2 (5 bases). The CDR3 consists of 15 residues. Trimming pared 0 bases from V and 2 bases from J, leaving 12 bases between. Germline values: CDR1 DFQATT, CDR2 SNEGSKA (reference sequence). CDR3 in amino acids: CSAREERKNTDTQYF. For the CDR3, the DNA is TGCAGTGCTAGAGAAGAGCGGAAGAACACAGATACGCAGTATTTT.

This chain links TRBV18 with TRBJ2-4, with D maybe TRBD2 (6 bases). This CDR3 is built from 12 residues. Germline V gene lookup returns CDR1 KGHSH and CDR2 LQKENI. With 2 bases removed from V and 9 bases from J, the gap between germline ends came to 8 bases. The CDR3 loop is CASSPGTSIQYF. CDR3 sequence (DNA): TGTGCCAGCTCACCAGGGACTTCCATTCAGTACTTC.

CDR3 in DNA: TGTGCCAGCAGTAGGACAGCCTACGAGCAGTACTTC. Translation gives CASSRTAYEQYF. The J gene is TRBJ2-7, the V gene TRBV6-2 or TRBV6-3; TRBD1 might be the D (6 bases). V dropped 5 bases and J dropped 2 bases, with 7 bases sitting between them. Germline V CDR1 and CDR2: MNHEY, SVGEGT. This CDR3 has 12 amino acids.

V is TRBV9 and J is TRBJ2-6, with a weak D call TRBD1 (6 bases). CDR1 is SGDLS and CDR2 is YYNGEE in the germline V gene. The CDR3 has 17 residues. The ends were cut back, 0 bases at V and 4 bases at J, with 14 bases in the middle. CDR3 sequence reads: CASSVGGTPSGANVLTF. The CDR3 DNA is TGTGCCAGCAGCGTAGGGGGGACACCCTCCGGGGCCAACGTCCTGACTTTC.